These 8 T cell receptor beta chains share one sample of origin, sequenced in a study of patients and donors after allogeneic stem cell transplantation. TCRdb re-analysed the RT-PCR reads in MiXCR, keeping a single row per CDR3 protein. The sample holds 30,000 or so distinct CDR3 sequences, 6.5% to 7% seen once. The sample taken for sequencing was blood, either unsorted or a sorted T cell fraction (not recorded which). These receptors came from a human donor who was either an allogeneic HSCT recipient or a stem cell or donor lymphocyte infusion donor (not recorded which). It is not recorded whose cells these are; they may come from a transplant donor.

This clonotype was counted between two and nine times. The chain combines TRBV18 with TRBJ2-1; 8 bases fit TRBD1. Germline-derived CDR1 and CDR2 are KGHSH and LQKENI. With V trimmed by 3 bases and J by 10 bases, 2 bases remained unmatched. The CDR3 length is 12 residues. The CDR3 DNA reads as TGTGCCAGCTCACCCGGACAGGGAGAGCAGTTCTTC. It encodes CASSPGQGEQFF.

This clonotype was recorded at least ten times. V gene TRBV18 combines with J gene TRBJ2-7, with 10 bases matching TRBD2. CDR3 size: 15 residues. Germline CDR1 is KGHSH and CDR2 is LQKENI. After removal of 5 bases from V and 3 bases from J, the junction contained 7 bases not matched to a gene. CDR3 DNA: TGTGCCAGCTCAGCGGTAGCGGGAGGCCTCTACGAGCAGTACTTC. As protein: CASSAVAGGLYEQYF.

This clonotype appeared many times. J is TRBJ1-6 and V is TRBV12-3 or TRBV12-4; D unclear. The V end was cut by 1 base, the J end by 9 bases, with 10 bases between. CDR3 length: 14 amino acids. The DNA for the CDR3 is TGTGCCAGCAGTTTAGGGCCAGTTAGTTCACCCCTCCACTTT. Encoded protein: CASSLGPVSSPLHF.

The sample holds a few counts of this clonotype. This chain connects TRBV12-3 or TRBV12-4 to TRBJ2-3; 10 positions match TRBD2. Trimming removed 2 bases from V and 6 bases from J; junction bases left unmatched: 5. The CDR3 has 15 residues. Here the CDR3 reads CASSLTSGVLDTQYF. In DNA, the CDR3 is TGTGCCAGCAGTTTAACTAGCGGGGTATTGGATACGCAGTATTTT.

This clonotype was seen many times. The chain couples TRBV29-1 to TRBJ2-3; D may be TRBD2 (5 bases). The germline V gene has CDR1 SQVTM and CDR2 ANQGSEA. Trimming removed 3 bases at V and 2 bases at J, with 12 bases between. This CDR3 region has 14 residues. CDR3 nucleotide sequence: TGCAGCGTTGACCAGGACTTGACCACAGATACGCAGTATTTT. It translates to CSVDQDLTTDTQYF.

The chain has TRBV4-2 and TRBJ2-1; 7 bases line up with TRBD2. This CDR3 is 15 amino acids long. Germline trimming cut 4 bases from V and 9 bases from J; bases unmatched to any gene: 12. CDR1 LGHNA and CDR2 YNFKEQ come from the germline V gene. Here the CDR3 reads CASSPSGGPLGEQFF. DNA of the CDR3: TGTGCCAGCAGCCCTAGCGGAGGGCCTTTGGGTGAGCAGTTCTTC.

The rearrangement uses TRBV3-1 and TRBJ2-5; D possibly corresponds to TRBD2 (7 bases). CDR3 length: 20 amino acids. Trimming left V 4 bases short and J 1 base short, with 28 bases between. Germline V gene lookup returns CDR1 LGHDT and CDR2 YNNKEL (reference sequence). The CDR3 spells CASSPRGLADLWTPQETQYF. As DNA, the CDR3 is TGTGCCAGCAGCCCCCGGGGGCTAGCGGACCTTTGGACACCCCAAGAGACCCAGTACTTC.

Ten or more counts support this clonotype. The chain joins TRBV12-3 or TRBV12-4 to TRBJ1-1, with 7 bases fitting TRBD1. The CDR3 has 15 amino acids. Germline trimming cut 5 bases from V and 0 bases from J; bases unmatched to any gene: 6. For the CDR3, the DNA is TGTGCCAGCAGTGGGGACAGAGCTATGAACACTGAAGCTTTCTTT. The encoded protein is CASSGDRAMNTEAFF.